This TCR beta chain was documented in a study of blood T cell repertoires in COVID-19. Study background: PBMCs, B-cell-depleted T cells, or T cells provided the cDNA or gDNA that made up the material.

Authors' data handling: By means of reference gene primer amplification, nucleated cell counts were estimated. Using immunoSEQ multiplex PCR, the repertoire was profiled, and TCRdb retains in-frame clones only, with some absent. That table supplies the V and J calls and clone size; D and trimming were determined from the DNA. Among around 300,000 clones listed, approximately 90% were seen once. Followed over time, Seattle patients had been enrolled while infection was active. The CDR3 loop spans 13 amino acids. Unmatched junction bases numbered 7, after V lost 6 bases and J lost 9 bases. The rearrangement links TRBV12-3 or TRBV12-4 to TRBJ2-1; 8 bases map to TRBD2. The source material was peripheral blood. The receptor was derived from a woman aged 30 to 39 with COVID-19, enrolled during active disease. The CDR3 region is CASSPGLGGEQFF. Written as DNA, the CDR3 is TGTGCCAGCAGCCCGGGACTAGGCGGTGAGCAGTTCTTC.